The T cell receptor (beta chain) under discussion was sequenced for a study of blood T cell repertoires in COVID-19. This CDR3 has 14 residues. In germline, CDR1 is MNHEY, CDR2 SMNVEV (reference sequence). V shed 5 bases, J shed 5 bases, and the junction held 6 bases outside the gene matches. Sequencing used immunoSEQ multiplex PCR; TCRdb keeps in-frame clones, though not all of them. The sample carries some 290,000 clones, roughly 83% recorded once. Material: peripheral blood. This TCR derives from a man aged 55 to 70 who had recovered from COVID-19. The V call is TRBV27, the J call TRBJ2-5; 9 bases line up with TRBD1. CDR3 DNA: TGTGCCAGCAGTATAAAGACAGGGGGTGAGACCCAGTACTTC. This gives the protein CASSIKTGGETQYF.